What follows are 18 T cell receptor beta chains derived from one specimen sequenced in a study of OX40 agonist ivuxolimab in advanced cancers. Method: immunoSEQ multiplex PCR; TCRdb's copy keeps in-frame clones and lacks some. Among 60,000 or so clones, roughly 86% were seen once, and the ten largest hold approximately 1%. Here the sequenced sample was CD4+ or CD8+ T cells sorted from blood, taken in a trial of the OX40 agonist ivuxolimab. The source of these receptors is an adult with an advanced solid tumor such as melanoma, head and neck, liver or kidney cancer.

This chain connects TRBV12-5 to TRBJ2-3; TRBD2 is a possible D gene (5 bases). Trimming shortened V by 8 bases and J by 0 bases, and 15 bases separated the two germline ends. The CDR3 consists of 15 residues. Germline V gives CDR1 LGHNT, CDR2 FRNRAP. CDR3 DNA sequence: TGTGCTAGTACCGGGAACTCACATAGCACAGATACGCAGTATTTT. Amino acid sequence: CASTGNSHSTDTQYF.

The V and J genes are TRBV18 and TRBJ2-3, with D perhaps being TRBD1 or TRBD2 (5 bases each). This CDR3 is 15 amino acids long. Trimming removed 6 bases at V and 1 base at J, with 14 bases between. CDR1 and CDR2 (germline): KGHSH, LQKENI. CDR3 sequence: CASSRTRGGTDTQYF. The CDR3 nucleotides read TGTGCCAGCTCTCGAACTAGGGGAGGCACAGATACGCAGTATTTT.

The CDR3 is CSVARRNYGYTF. CDR3 nucleotide sequence: TGCAGCGTTGCCAGGCGAAACTATGGCTACACCTTC. The chain employs TRBV29-1 and TRBJ1-2; D unresolved. This CDR3 comprises 12 residues. V gave up 4 bases and J gave up 2 bases, with 8 bases separating them. Germline V gene sequence: CDR1 SQVTM, CDR2 ANQGSEA.

The CDR3 sequence: CASSLGPSDRGSTYEQYF. CDR3 bases: TGCGCCAGCAGCTTGGGGCCTTCAGACAGGGGGTCGACCTACGAGCAGTACTTC. V and J are TRBV5-1 and TRBJ2-7, with 9 nucleotides matching TRBD1. Germline CDR1 SGHRS, CDR2 YFSETQ. This CDR3 comprises 18 residues. The V and J ends lost 0 bases and 2 bases, in that order; junction bases with no gene match: 12.

The chain joins TRBV18 to TRBJ2-5; 9 bases are a match to TRBD2. Germline CDR1 reads KGHSH; CDR2 reads LQKENI. Trimming cost V 2 bases and J 4 bases; bases outside gene matches: 5. This CDR3 is 15 amino acids long. CDR3 DNA: TGTGCCAGCTCACCAGGGCGACTAGCGGTAGAGACCCAGTACTTC. Its translation: CASSPGRLAVETQYF.

V usage is TRBV7-3 and J usage is TRBJ1-2; D is unresolved. The V end lost 2 bases, the J end lost 2 bases, and 12 bases lay between the germline ends. This CDR3 comprises 15 residues. CDR1 and CDR2 from the germline V gene are SGHTA and FQGTGA. CDR3 bases: TGTGCCAGCAGCTTACAGCCCCAGCCAAACTATGGCTACACCTTC. Protein sequence: CASSLQPQPNYGYTF.

This sequence joins TRBV5-1 and TRBJ2-3; no firm D call. There are 15 residues in the CDR3. V was pared by 0 bases and J by 2 bases, with 10 bases between. CDR1 SGHRS and CDR2 YFSETQ come from the germline V gene. The CDR3 reads CASSLEVRVTDTQYF. DNA of the CDR3: TGCGCCAGCAGCTTGGAGGTCCGGGTCACAGATACGCAGTATTTT.

The CDR3 protein is CASSPGTLSTDTQYF. Written as DNA, the CDR3 is TGCGCCAGCAGCCCCGGGACTCTAAGCACAGATACGCAGTATTTT. The rearrangement uses TRBV5-1 and TRBJ2-3; possible D gene TRBD2, 6 bases. V shed 4 bases and J shed 0 bases, with 12 bases lying between them. CDR1 is SGHRS and CDR2 is YFSETQ in the germline V gene. The CDR3 has 15 amino acids.

This clone appeared a few times. This sequence joins TRBV28 and TRBJ1-2, with no clear D. This CDR3 is built from 14 residues. Trimming left V 5 bases short and J 4 bases short, with 14 bases between. Germline-derived CDR1 and CDR2 are MDHEN and SYDVKM. CDR3 sequence (DNA): TGTGCCAGCAGTCCTGTGGGAATAATCTATGGCTACACCTTC. Protein product: CASSPVGIIYGYTF.

The genes are TRBV6-5 and TRBJ1-2; D may be TRBD1 (6 bases). CDR3 size: 12 residues. The germline V gene encodes CDR1 MNHEY and CDR2 SVGAGI. Between the trimmed V and J ends, which lost 8 bases and 2 bases, there was a span of 9 bases. This chain's CDR3 is CASRGGNYGYTF. CDR3 nucleotide sequence: TGTGCCAGCCGAGGGGGGAACTATGGCTACACCTTC.

J is TRBJ1-3 and V is TRBV5-1; 7 nucleotides agree with TRBD1. The CDR3 length is 15 residues. Germline V gene lookup returns CDR1 SGHRS and CDR2 YFSETQ. The ends lost 7 bases at V and 4 bases at J; junction bases unmatched: 11. The CDR3 nucleotides are TGCGCCAGCGCGAGGGACAGCGGAGCGGGAAACACCATATATTTT. Translation gives CASARDSGAGNTIYF. The full variable domain, its missing parts supplied by reference TRBV5-1 and TRBJ1-3, is KAGVTQTPRYLIKTRGQQVTLSCSPISGHRSVSWYQQTPGQGLQFLFEYFSETQRNKGNFPGRFSGRQFSNSRSEMNVSTLELGDSALYLCASARDSGAGNTIYFGEGSWLTVV.

This rearrangement joins TRBV5-1 to TRBJ2-1; tentatively, D is TRBD1 (5 bases). The germline CDR1 and CDR2 sequences are SGHRS and YFSETQ. The CDR3 spans 13 residues. V dropped 0 bases and J dropped 7 bases, with 8 bases sitting between them. The CDR3 region has the DNA TGCGCCAGCAGCTTGGTCAGGGTAAATGAGCAGTTCTTC. Its translation: CASSLVRVNEQFF.

This sequence joins TRBV5-1 and TRBJ1-2; D possibly corresponds to TRBD1 (6 bases). CDR1 is SGHRS, CDR2 YFSETQ, per germline. Trimming removed 2 bases from V and 6 bases from J, with 17 bases in between. The CDR3 has 15 amino acids. Here the CDR3 DNA reads TGCGCCAGCAGCTTCGGGGATGGGGGGGCTGATGGCTACACCTTC. It is translated as CASSFGDGGADGYTF. Together with reference TRBV5-1 and TRBJ1-2, the CDR3 gives the full variable domain: KAGVTQTPRYLIKTRGQQVTLSCSPISGHRSVSWYQQTPGQGLQFLFEYFSETQRNKGNFPGRFSGRQFSNSRSEMNVSTLELGDSALYLCASSFGDGGADGYTFGSGTRLTVV.

This chain links TRBV23-1 with TRBJ2-1, with 10 bases fitting TRBD1. TRBV23-1 qualifies as an ORF whose function is uncertain. After removal of 3 bases from V and 7 bases from J, the junction contained 9 bases not matched to a gene. CDR3 size: 16 residues. The CDR3 nucleotides read TGCGCCAGCAGTCAGAGTCCCGGGACAGGGGTTAATGAGCAGTTCTTC. As protein: CASSQSPGTGVNEQFF.

CDR3 protein: CASSLVGQAQYEQYF. The CDR3 nucleotides read TGTGCCAGCAGCTTAGTGGGACAGGCACAATACGAGCAGTACTTC. V and J are TRBV7-9 and TRBJ2-7, with TRBD1 identical over 8 bases. V lost 1 base, J lost 4 bases, and 6 bases stayed unmatched. CDR3 length equals 15 residues. Per the germline V gene, CDR1 is SEHNR and CDR2 is FQNEAQ (reference sequence).

This clone was recorded once. The chain has TRBV7-9 and TRBJ1-1; D not resolved. Germline lookup yields CDR1 SEHNR and CDR2 FQNEAQ (reference sequence). This CDR3 is built from 12 residues. V shed 8 bases and J shed 3 bases, with 10 bases lying between them. CDR3 nucleotide sequence: TGTGCCAGCGGAAACAGTCACACTGAAGCTTTCTTT. Its protein product is CASGNSHTEAFF. Full variable domain (outside the CDR3, taken from reference TRBV7-9 and TRBJ1-1): DTGVSQNPRHKITKRGQNVTFRCDPISEHNRLYWYRQTLGQGPEFLTYFQNEAQLEKSRLLSDRFSAERPKGSFSTLEIQRTEQGDSAMYLCASGNSHTEAFFGQGTRLTVV.

This chain uses TRBV2 with TRBJ2-5; 8 bases line up with TRBD1. There are 15 residues in the CDR3. V lost 4 bases to trimming and J lost 4 bases; unmatched junction nucleotides: 8. Per germline, CDR1 SNHLY and CDR2 FYNNEI. The CDR3 loop is CASSVRRGQRETQYF. CDR3 DNA sequence: TGTGCCAGCAGTGTTCGCAGGGGGCAGCGAGAGACCCAGTACTTC.

CDR3 residues: CASGTPDDRHTEAFF. The CDR3 bases are TGTGCTAGTGGCACCCCGGACGACAGACACACTGAAGCTTTCTTT. J is TRBJ1-1 and V is TRBV12-5; D possibly corresponds to TRBD1 (5 bases). CDR3 length equals 15 residues. Germline V gene data show CDR1 as LGHNT and CDR2 as FRNRAP. The ends were cut back, 6 bases at V and 3 bases at J, with 17 bases in the middle.